This T cell receptor beta chain originates from a study of CD8+ T cells in alopecia areata. Trimming removed 7 bases at V and 10 bases at J, with 11 bases between. This CDR3 comprises 11 residues. Sample treatment: oral pan-JAK inhibitor, 5-10 mg twice daily. Alopecia areata patients provided lesional scalp punch biopsies and peripheral blood. TCR sequencing used cDNA made by reverse transcription of extracted RNA. Sequencing used immunoSEQ multiplex PCR; TCRdb keeps in-frame clones, though not all of them. The table has some 190,000 clones, around 60% seen once; the top ten hold 0.65% to 0.7%. The TCR was taken from a human donor with alopecia areata. The sample here was CD4+ T cells sorted from blood, taken at week 4, from a patient treated with tofacitinib. V and J are TRBV23-1 and TRBJ2-1; D not certain. TRBV23-1 is recorded as an ORF, its role being uncertain. The CDR3 DNA follows: TGCGCCAGCACCTTAACCAGGGAGCAGTTCTTC. Translated, it gives CASTLTREQFF.